One TCR beta chain is described in this entry. CDR3 size: 15 residues. Original processing notes: Cell counts per sample came from amplifying reference gene primers. The protocol was immunoSEQ multiplex PCR, while the TCRdb copy is restricted to in-frame clones and leaves out a portion. The DNA gave D and trimming, while V, J and clone size come from that table. The table lists some 200,000 clones, about 78% of them singletons. This sample was included in a study of blood T cell repertoires in COVID-19. The sample comprised peripheral blood. The clonotype was recovered from a woman between 70 and 85 years old with acute or convalescent COVID-19. This chain uses TRBV21-1 with TRBJ2-5; the DNA was not used to check the table's D call, TRBD1. TRBV21-1 is a documented pseudogene. The CDR3 reads CASSKGWDRQETQYF. The CDR3 DNA follows: TGTGCCAGCAGCAAGGGTTGGGACAGACAAGAGACCCAGTACTTC.